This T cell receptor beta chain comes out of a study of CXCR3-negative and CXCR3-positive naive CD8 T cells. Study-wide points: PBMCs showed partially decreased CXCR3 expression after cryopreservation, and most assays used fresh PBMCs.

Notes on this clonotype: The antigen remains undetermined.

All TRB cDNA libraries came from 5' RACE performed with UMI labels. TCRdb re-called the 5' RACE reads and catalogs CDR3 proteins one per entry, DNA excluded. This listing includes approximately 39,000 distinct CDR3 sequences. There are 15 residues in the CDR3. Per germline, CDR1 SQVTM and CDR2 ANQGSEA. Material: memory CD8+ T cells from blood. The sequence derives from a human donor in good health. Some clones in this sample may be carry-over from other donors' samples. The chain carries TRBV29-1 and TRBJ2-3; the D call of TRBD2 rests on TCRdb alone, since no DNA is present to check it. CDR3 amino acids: CSVESKAGPPDTQYF.